This TCR beta chain was captured in a study of vaccination effects on CD4 cells after COVID-19. Produced via immunoSEQ multiplex PCR; TCRdb's table is partial and in-frame only. The data contain 35,000 to 55,000 clones, 72% of them singletons. Notes on this clone: The antigen is not known.

A roughly 10-day culture period preceded the isolation of CD4+ T cells. Participants received two doses of either the BNT162b2 or mRNA-1273 vaccine. None of the vaccinated had previously contracted SARS-CoV-2, and their nucleocapsid antibodies tested negative. On day 3 and again on day 7, half the medium was replaced with IL-2 medium. The CDR3 loop spans 15 amino acids. J lost 0 bases, V lost 8 bases, and 5 bases had no gene match. CDR1 and CDR2 from the germline V gene are ENHRY and SYGVKD. The V and J genes are TRBV10-3 and TRBJ1-4; 8 nucleotides line up with TRBD1. The receptor was derived from a human donor who received a COVID-19 vaccine. The sample in question was CD4+ T cells from PBMCs cultured without peptide, obtained after COVID-19 vaccination. As DNA, the CDR3 is TGTGCCATCGGGCAGGGGGCCGCAACTAATGAAAAACTGTTTTTT. It specifies CAIGQGAATNEKLFF.